This T cell receptor (beta chain) is drawn from a study of blood T cell repertoires in COVID-19. In the study overall: Sources were T cells, B-cell-depleted T cells, or PBMCs; the material itself was cDNA or gDNA.

Individuals drawn from around 24 US areas were about 18 to 95 years old. Libraries were prepared by immunoSEQ multiplex PCR; TCRdb keeps only in-frame clonotypes and omits some of them. Among roughly 150,000 clones, 79% were seen once, and the ten largest hold 15% to 20%. CDR1 is SGHDT, CDR2 YYEEEE, per germline. Trimming took off 3 bases at V and 14 bases at J, with 19 bases between the two ends. This CDR3 region has 13 residues. This chain links TRBV5-6 with TRBJ2-3, with a tentative D call TRBD1 (5 bases). This TCR was sampled from a woman aged 70-85 years in a cohort exposed to, infected with or recovered from COVID-19 (not recorded which). Sequenced material: PBMCs or T cells enriched from blood (not recorded which). This chain's CDR3 is CASSSVRAQGSYF. For the CDR3, the DNA is TGTGCCAGCAGCTCTGTTCGGGCCCAGGGATCGTATTTT.